This entry is about one T cell receptor beta chain. Its antigen is unknown. One junction end disagrees with the germline gene, perhaps due to a read error. This record belongs to a study of cytomegalovirus exposure and HLA in healthy donors. For the study at large: Previous work identified roughly 120 million unique TCR beta sequences from about 200 million T cells. Whole-study results and caveats: TCR association rates varied by HLA locus in a later analysis, with DRB1 highest and HLA-C lowest. HLA restriction was apparent for most CMV-associated TCR beta chains in a later analysis.

The study ran its PCR with 60 Vbeta and 13 Jbeta primers. Profiled with immunoSEQ multiplex PCR; TCRdb holds only in-frame clones, not every one. This table has about 98,000 clones, about 80% appearing once. Germline V gene lookup returns CDR1 SGHNT and CDR2 YYREEE (reference sequence). The CDR3 loop spans 13 amino acids. This clonotype was sampled from a female donor in good health and CMV-seropositive. The sample taken for sequencing was PBMCs. The chain combines TRBV5-4 with TRBJ1-2, with unresolved D. The CDR3 reads CASSPPGNYGYTF. For the CDR3, the DNA is TGCGCCAGCAGCCCTCCCGGGAACTATGGCTACACCTTC.